This T cell receptor beta chain was sequenced during a study of T cells in Graves' hyperthyroidism and ophthalmopathy (dated by TCRdb to between 2018 and 2020). Background for the entire study: Peripheral blood was collected at initial diagnosis, before any treatment. TCR V-J signatures able to tell the groups apart were searched for in a discovery cohort of 100 patients, of whom about 40 had Graves' ophthalmopathy and about 60 had stable Graves' hyperthyroidism. An independent validation cohort of around 19 hyperthyroidism patients and about 16 patients who later progressed to ophthalmopathy tested prospective prediction of ophthalmopathy. The 95 to 100 discovery patients were randomly split 7:3 into training and test sets. In addition, the study compared T-cell repertoires in thyroid tissue and in blood from about 6 Graves' hyperthyroidism patients. Once sampling was done, hyperthyroidism patients were given methimazole at a starting dose of 30 mg daily, whereas ophthalmopathy patients were given high-dose intravenous methylprednisolone. According to the paper, TCR Vbeta CDR3 sequencing was carried out on 120 to 150 peripheral blood samples, which came from fewer than 50 ophthalmopathy, around 75 hyperthyroidism and some 17 progressor patients.

What the authors observed across the whole study: Most expanded thyroid clonotypes (frequency above 0.001) were also detected in blood, a finding suggesting that blood repertoires may reflect thyroid immune responses. A model built on a 13 V-J signature distinguished ophthalmopathy from stable hyperthyroidism, reaching 85% to 90% sensitivity and about 81% specificity in cross-validation and 80%/75% in testing. No statistical method was used to fix the sample size in advance, and group allocation was not hidden from the investigators. During validation, the model predicted progression to ophthalmopathy a median of roughly 7.1 months ahead of onset, with around 70% sensitivity and 72% to 85% specificity.

V is trimmed back by 9 bases and J by 5 bases, and the junction contains 15 bases that no gene match accounts for. The CDR1 and CDR2 encoded by the germline V gene are KGHDR and SFDVKD. Its CDR3 holds 15 amino acids, cysteine through phenylalanine. Of the read, only the CDR3 DNA is kept; its 45 bases are in frame from base 1. In the ophthalmopathy patients, disease was moderately to severely active, with a Clinical Activity Score of 3 or more, a NOSPECS grade of 4 or more, and a duration of less than 3 months. Any patient with an uncontrolled infection, another autoimmune disease, pregnancy or lactation was excluded. Diagnoses relied on clinical symptoms, serum thyroxine and TRAb, thyroid ultrasound and orbital computed tomography. PBMCs were separated from roughly 9.3 ml of fresh peripheral blood using Ficoll-Paque density gradient centrifugation. Trizol reagent was used to extract total RNA, and RNA quality was then checked on an Agilent 2100 Bioanalyzer.

In regard to this clonotype: The target of this receptor is not known. Base quality data are lacking; no much larger clone is found one base away.

The TCR beta CDR3 regions were amplified from the RNA transcripts. A first-round RT-PCR of the TCR CDR3 used the HTBI primer set with the Qiagen OneStep RT-PCR kit. A second multiplex PCR round built the libraries, followed by size selection and purification. The libraries were sequenced on an Illumina HiSeq2000 using paired-end 100 bp reads. The study's own analysis went as follows. SOAPnuke was used to process the raw data, with reads discarded if the reads contained adapters or uncalled bases, had a mean Phred below 15, or lacked an exact constant-primer or identifier match. High-quality paired reads were merged with COPE v1.2.5, and unique nucleotide sequences were defined as clonotypes. MiTCR v1.1 was used to align the clonotypes against IMGT TRBV, TRBD and TRBJ reference segments. Analysis was restricted to V-J combinations with a frequency above 0.0001, which covered roughly 99% of repertoires. A TCS score was defined as the ratio between F50 (clonal expansion) and ExV (chaos), using BLOSUM62-based TCRdist between CDR3 peptides within each V-J. Welch's t-statistics and random forest reduced 500 to 550 V-J features to 13, which were used in a naive Bayes classifier (R e1071). The public reads were run again by TCRdb, first through fastp at Q25 and then through MiXCR, and only productive beta chains were kept. Entries are consolidated by CDR3 protein sequence, retaining the most common genes and DNA. These V and J calls derive from TCRdb rather than the authors' analysis. This sample holds about 640,000 distinct CDR3 sequences; 20% were observed only once. The ten top clones hold roughly a third of the sample.

The chain employs TRBV24-1 and TRBJ2-7, with 7 middle bases fitting TRBD2. The sequenced material came from blood. This TCR derives from a man aged 25-40 years with Graves' ophthalmopathy. The bases are TGTGCCACCCGGTCCGGTGGGGCGGGAGACAACGAGCAGTACTTC. This yields the protein CATRSGGAGDNEQYF.